The present entry profiles one T cell receptor beta chain with its context. The table lists this clone with a few counts. Its recognized antigen is unknown. No base qualities exist here, and no much larger clone lies one base off it. The High Capacity cDNA Reverse Transcription Kit was used to reverse transcribe all of the isolated RNA, meaning that expressed TCRB transcripts were what got sequenced. Deep immunoSEQ sequencing was performed on naive, central memory and regulatory T cell samples, with an average of about 4 million total reads per sample. After sorted cells were lysed in RLT buffer, RNA was extracted with DNase-treated RNeasy Micro or Mini kits, with the choice depending on cell number. To prevent cross-contamination, each cell subset was processed individually, whereas patient and healthy donor samples were processed jointly. Using the immunoSEQ multiplex PCR, TCRB sequences were amplified from cDNA into 87-bp fragments spanning the CDR3 region. Amplicons were sequenced on the Illumina HiSeq platform. For the original study's pipeline: PCR bias was corrected computationally using synthetic template baselines, and reads within Hamming distance 2 were collapsed, with unmergeable singletons discarded. By aligning reads against IMGT, V, D and J genes, CDR3 length, and insertions or deletions at six rearrangement sites were assigned. Within each subset, clonotype counts were normalized to sorted cell number, and only after that were true diversity and Gini coefficients computed with the tcR R package. Repertoire sharing was quantified using the overlap coefficient calculated on TCRB nucleotide sequences. Out-of-frame TCRB sequences from naive cells were analyzed as a proxy for the pre-selection repertoire. TCRdb took this table from immuneACCESS and kept in-frame rearrangements with V and J called. Such tables lack part of the clones; where checked against another copy, unresolved V genes explain under half of the gap, and the rest is unexplained. The DNA gave D and trimming, while V, J and clone size come from that table. This sample comprises 200,000 to 300,000 clones, approximately 20% of them detected only once. The ten biggest clones cover 0.028% of the sample.

Each donor gave one peripheral blood draw, approximately 0.11 L on average, collected into heparinised tubes. A BD FACSAria II and a panel including CD45RO, CCR7, CD25, CD127, CD95 and CD27 were used to sort naive, central memory, regulatory and stem cell-like memory CD4+ T cells. Every sorted population had a purity above 95%. PBMCs were separated immediately by Lymphoprep density gradient centrifugation and were stained directly, without being cultured. Samples were stained and sorted in pairs, with one healthy donor and one patient per experiment, so that batch effects were minimized. This entry comes from a study of beta chain features in type 1 diabetes listed by TCRdb under 2018. Broadly, across the study: No differences in mean age, gender distribution, total cell number or subset yield were found between patients and healthy donors. In the study, TCRB repertoires of sorted circulating CD4+ T cell subsets from recently diagnosed type 1 diabetes patients were compared with those of matched healthy donors. Regulatory and stem cell-like memory subsets were obtained from only 8 patients and roughly 8 healthy donors, while naive and central memory subsets were obtained from all 30 or so donors. Across all samples, roughly 110,000,000 sorted cells were examined, and cell number per subset correlated strongly with RNA yield. Paper-wide results and their limitations: Because cDNA rather than genomic DNA was sequenced, highly expressing activated cells could have been over-represented, although no difference in activation and CD3 levels was found between groups. In all four CD4+ subsets, TCRB CDR3 length was moderately but significantly shorter in type 1 diabetes patients. Naive, central memory and regulatory TCRB repertoires appeared to be more similar among patients than among healthy donors. Because small numbers of individuals were included in the HLA sub-analyses, any influence of HLA type on TCRB rearrangement was left unresolved. Shorter templates might have been favored by PCR, but patient and control samples were amplified and corrected together, so both groups would have been affected equally by any skew. At VDJ recombination sites, patients with type 1 diabetes made fewer insertions and deleted more nucleotides, a pattern implying thymic rearrangement abnormalities.

The CDR3 goes from the cysteine to the phenylalanine over 15 residues. Only CDR3 DNA remains: 45 bases, in frame from the first base. Trimming costs V 0 bases and J 14 bases, and their ends lie 20 bases apart. Taken from the germline V gene, the CDR1 and CDR2 loops are MNHEY and SVGAGI. The sequenced sample was naive CD4+ T cells from blood. The sample's cell subset or site label is to be understood as: true naive CD4+ T cells. The clonotype comes from a woman aged 40 to 55 with type 1 diabetes. This chain joins TRBV6-5 to TRBJ1-3; a tentative D match to TRBD1 spans 6 bases. The CDR3 reads CASSYSTGNGPNVYF. Here is the DNA: TGTGCCAGCAGTTACTCGACAGGCAACGGACCCAACGTATATTTT.